Described below is a single T cell receptor beta chain sequence and its context. These data come from a study of cytomegalovirus exposure and HLA in healthy donors. V shed 5 bases and J shed 2 bases, with 16 bases lying between them. This CDR3 region has 15 residues. CDR1 is LNHDA, CDR2 SQIVND, per germline (reference sequence). The method was immunoSEQ multiplex PCR; TCRdb's version includes in-frame clones alone and lacks a portion of them. The data hold under 200,000 clones, with roughly nine tenths observed a single time. The origin of this receptor is a woman in her late teens or twenties in good health and CMV-seropositive. The specimen was PBMCs. This chain uses TRBV19 with TRBJ2-7; D is possibly TRBD1 (6 bases). The CDR3, as DNA: TGTGCCAGTAGTGATCCCGGACAGAGTACCTACGAGCAGTACTTC. Translated: CASSDPGQSTYEQYF.